This T cell receptor (beta chain) originates from a study of OX40 agonist ivuxolimab in advanced cancers. In the study overall: Recorded diagnoses for dose-escalation patients were hepatocellular carcinoma, melanoma, renal cell or head and neck cancer. Among those treated, three patients had partial responses, one with hepatocellular carcinoma and two with cutaneous melanoma.

Notes on this clone: Its antigen is unknown.

Autoimmune disease history or systemic immunosuppression meant exclusion. The study's findings and limits: No determination was made of the antigen specificity of the expanded peripheral T cells.

The germline V gene has CDR1 SGDLS and CDR2 YYNGEE. V gave up 4 bases and J gave up 6 bases, with 9 bases separating them. The length of the CDR3 is 12 residues. Some clones are missing from TCRdb's copy, which holds only in-frame ones; the method was immunoSEQ multiplex PCR. This table has about 42,000 clones, approximately 90% appearing once. This clonotype originated in an adult with an advanced solid tumor such as melanoma, head and neck, liver or kidney cancer. The gene calls are TRBV9 and TRBJ2-3, with unresolved D. Sequenced material: CD4+ or CD8+ T cells sorted from blood, taken in a trial of the OX40 agonist ivuxolimab. The CDR3 spells CASSPLGDTQYF. In nucleotides, the CDR3 is TGTGCCAGCAGCCCCCTAGGGGATACGCAGTATTTT. The full variable domain, its missing parts supplied by reference TRBV9 and TRBJ2-3, is DSGVTQTPKHLITATGQRVTLRCSPRSGDLSVYWYQQSLDQGLQFLIQYYNGEERAKGNILERFSAQQFPDLHSELNLSSLELGDSALYFCASSPLGDTQYFGPGTRLTVL.